This is a list of T cell receptor beta chains from one sample in a study of blood T cell repertoires in COVID-19. The table came from immunoSEQ multiplex PCR; TCRdb's copy has only in-frame clones and leaves some out. This sample has a few hundred thousand clones, with 88% found just once. The sequencing input was peripheral blood. The receptors stem from a human donor in a cohort sampled during active COVID-19. Both conserved end residues are part of each CDR3. Fields, in order: D gene, J gene, clone size, V gene, CDR3 protein, CDR3 DNA. A D gene is named only where the DNA matches it firmly. Where a row states a size, it is once, few, many or the class of an expanded clone; other rows omit it.

>TRBD1|TRBJ1-2|NA|TRBV3-1/TRBV3-2
CASSRGQTNYGYTF
TGTGCCAGCAGCCGGGGACAGACTAACTATGGCTACACCTTC
>TRBD1|TRBJ2-7|NA|TRBV2
CASSSTGGTSNEQYF
TGTGCCAGCAGTTCCACAGGGGGCACTTCCAACGAGCAGTACTTC
>NA|TRBJ2-1|NA|TRBV7-2
CASSLGWSDNEQFF
TGTGCCAGCAGCTTAGGTTGGTCAGACAATGAGCAGTTCTTC
>NA|TRBJ2-1|NA|TRBV24-1
CATTGQRNEQFF
TGTGCCACCACTGGACAAAGAAATGAGCAGTTCTTC
>NA|TRBJ1-3|NA|TRBV6-1
CASSESPAQAGNTIYF
TGTGCCAGCAGTGAGTCCCCGGCCCAGGCTGGAAACACCATATATTTT
>TRBD1|TRBJ1-2|NA|TRBV6-5
CASSYGQGGNYGYTF
TGTGCCAGCAGTTATGGACAGGGGGGGAACTATGGCTACACCTTC
>TRBD2|TRBJ2-7|NA|TRBV19
CASSIGLAGVYEQYF
TGTGCCAGTAGTATCGGACTAGCGGGAGTCTACGAGCAGTACTTC
>NA|TRBJ2-1|NA|TRBV19
CASSRGGNSYNEQFF
TGTGCCAGTAGTAGAGGGGGTAACTCCTACAATGAGCAGTTCTTC
>TRBD2|TRBJ2-1|NA|TRBV7-4
CASSLASGAAGGGYNEQFF
TGTGCCAGCAGCTTAGCTTCCGGGGCAGCGGGGGGAGGGTACAATGAGCAGTTCTTC
>NA|TRBJ2-6|NA|TRBV19
CASSYNGANVLTF
TGTGCCAGTAGTTACAACGGGGCCAACGTCCTGACTTTC
>NA|TRBJ2-1|NA|TRBV9
CASSARGPSPYNEQFF
TGTGCCAGCAGCGCCCGGGGTCCCTCCCCTTACAATGAGCAGTTCTTC
>NA|TRBJ1-1|NA|TRBV6-2/TRBV6-3
CASSYPSQGSILTEAFF
TGTGCCAGCAGTTACCCTAGTCAGGGGTCCATTCTCACTGAAGCTTTCTTT
>TRBD1|TRBJ1-5|NA|TRBV7-2
CASSPGTGVSQPQHF
TGTGCCAGCAGCCCCGGGACAGGGGTGAGTCAGCCCCAGCATTTT
>NA|TRBJ1-1|NA|TRBV6-2/TRBV6-3
CASSFPGVAAEAFF
TGTGCCAGCAGTTTCCCAGGGGTGGCCGCTGAAGCTTTCTTT
>TRBD2|TRBJ2-1|NA|TRBV6-2/TRBV6-3
CASSPTGAGPLNEQFF
TGTGCCAGCAGCCCCACCGGAGCGGGACCCTTGAATGAGCAGTTCTTC
>TRBD1|TRBJ2-7|NA|TRBV4-3
CASSFRDRPYEQYF
TGCGCCAGCAGCTTCCGGGACAGACCCTACGAGCAGTACTTC
>NA|TRBJ2-7|NA|TRBV28
CASRATGSHEQYF
TGTGCCAGCAGGGCCACAGGGTCCCACGAGCAGTACTTC
>TRBD1|TRBJ2-7|NA|TRBV12-3/TRBV12-4
CATGQEYYEQYF
TGTGCTACGGGACAGGAGTACTACGAGCAGTACTTC
>NA|TRBJ1-4|NA|TRBV5-8
CASSLEREIEKLFF
TGTGCCAGCAGCTTGGAAAGGGAGATTGAAAAACTGTTTTTT
>NA|TRBJ1-2|NA|TRBV30
CAWTRTPPGLLSIGYGYTF
TGTGCCTGGACCCGAACACCCCCGGGACTTCTAAGCATAGGCTATGGCTACACCTTC
>TRBD1|TRBJ1-2|once|TRBV11-2
CASSWEPGQIYGYTF
TGTGCCAGCAGCTGGGAACCGGGACAGATCTATGGCTACACCTTC
>TRBD1|TRBJ1-3|NA|TRBV7-6
CASSDSGTGRGNTIYF
TGTGCCAGCAGCGACTCCGGGACAGGGAGAGGAAACACCATATATTTT
>NA|TRBJ1-2|few|TRBV10-3
CAISSGGTSANYGYTF
TGTGCCATCAGTTCCGGGGGGACGTCCGCTAACTATGGCTACACCTTC
>TRBD1|TRBJ1-1|NA|TRBV18
CASSEGQGIAEAFF
TGTGCCAGCTCGGAGGGACAGGGGATCGCTGAAGCTTTCTTT
>NA|TRBJ1-2|NA|TRBV9
CASRSQGTVYGYTF
TGTGCCAGCAGGTCCCAGGGGACGGTCTATGGCTACACCTTC
>NA|TRBJ1-2|NA|TRBV19
CASSVLGGVDGYTF
TGTGCCAGTAGTGTCCTAGGAGGGGTTGATGGCTACACCTTC
>NA|TRBJ2-7|NA|TRBV20-1
CSASSSSYEQYF
TGCAGTGCTAGTTCCAGCTCCTACGAGCAGTACTTC
>NA|TRBJ1-2|NA|TRBV28
CASSSGTNYGYTF
TGTGCCAGCAGTTCCGGGACTAACTATGGCTACACCTTC
>TRBD1|TRBJ2-3|NA|TRBV4-1
CASSFGQGRDTQYF
TGCGCCAGCAGCTTCGGACAGGGTAGAGATACGCAGTATTTT
>NA|TRBJ1-1|few|TRBV23-1
CASSQNHGSRVRNTEAFF
TGCGCCAGCAGTCAAAACCACGGGAGCCGGGTTAGGAACACTGAAGCTTTCTTT
>TRBD2|TRBJ2-7|NA|TRBV5-4
CASSLAGGRAKGEQYF
TGTGCCAGCAGCTTGGCGGGCGGGAGGGCCAAGGGCGAGCAGTACTTC
>TRBD1|TRBJ1-2|NA|TRBV19
CASSIDRGLGYTF
TGTGCCAGTAGTATAGACAGGGGGCTCGGCTACACCTTC
>NA|TRBJ1-1|once|TRBV4-2
CASSGQRLNTEAFF
TGTGCCAGCAGCGGACAGAGACTAAACACTGAAGCTTTCTTT
>NA|TRBJ1-1|NA|TRBV19
CASSIGGRGEAFF
TGTGCCAGTAGTATTGGGGGCCGGGGCGAAGCTTTCTTT
>NA|TRBJ1-3|NA|TRBV10-3
CAVEDSSGNTIYF
TGTGCCGTCGAGGACAGCTCTGGAAACACCATATATTTT
>NA|TRBJ1-5|few|TRBV19
CASTPGLQKRQPQHF
TGTGCCAGTACCCCGGGACTCCAAAAAAGGCAGCCCCAGCATTTT
>TRBD2|TRBJ2-3|NA|TRBV19
CASSIGGAVDTQYF
TGTGCCAGTAGTATCGGGGGGGCTGTAGATACGCAGTATTTT
>TRBD1|TRBJ2-7|NA|TRBV7-3
CASSVDRGSSYEQYF
TGTGCCAGCAGCGTCGACAGGGGTAGCTCCTACGAGCAGTACTTC
>NA|TRBJ1-4|NA|TRBV12-3/TRBV12-4
CASSPYSYEKLFF
TGTGCCAGCAGTCCCTACTCTTATGAAAAACTGTTTTTT
>TRBD1|TRBJ1-4|NA|TRBV5-1
CASSPRGTGGDNEKLFF
TGCGCCAGCAGCCCGAGGGGGACAGGGGGCGATAATGAAAAACTGTTTTTT
>NA|TRBJ2-6|NA|TRBV25-1
CASIKSTEAPGANVLTF
TGTGCCAGCATCAAGTCAACAGAAGCACCTGGGGCCAACGTCCTGACTTTC
>TRBD1|TRBJ2-3|NA|TRBV30
CAWNLQGAQATQYF
TGTGCCTGGAATCTACAGGGGGCGCAGGCTACGCAGTATTTT
>TRBD1|TRBJ1-2|NA|TRBV7-9
CASSVRQGVNYGYTF
TGTGCCAGCAGCGTCCGACAGGGCGTGAACTATGGCTACACCTTC
>NA|TRBJ2-1|NA|TRBV7-2
CASSFVTESSYNEQFF
TGTGCCAGCAGCTTTGTGACGGAGAGCTCCTACAATGAGCAGTTCTTC
>NA|TRBJ1-2|NA|TRBV10-2
CASSESGGRGYGYTF
TGCGCCAGCAGTGAGTCGGGCGGGAGGGGCTATGGCTACACCTTC
>TRBD2|TRBJ2-2|NA|TRBV6-4
CASSARTSGANTGELFF
TGTGCCAGCAGTGCCCGTACTAGCGGCGCGAACACCGGGGAGCTGTTTTTT
>TRBD1|TRBJ1-2|NA|TRBV10-3
CAISEGQGPYYGYTF
TGTGCCATCAGTGAGGGACAGGGGCCATACTATGGCTACACCTTC
>TRBD2|TRBJ2-7|NA|TRBV27
CASSSRTSGNYEQYF
TGTGCCAGCAGTTCTCGGACTAGCGGTAACTACGAGCAGTACTTC
>NA|TRBJ2-6|NA|TRBV24-1
CATSDYGSGANVLTF
TGTGCCACCAGTGATTACGGCTCTGGGGCCAACGTCCTGACTTTC
>TRBD1|TRBJ2-1|NA|TRBV27
CASSPSHRGRQFF
TGTGCCAGCAGTCCGTCCCACAGGGGGAGGCAGTTCTTC
>TRBD2|TRBJ2-2|NA|TRBV10-1
CASSPIPSGGRTGELFF
TGCGCCAGCAGTCCAATACCTAGCGGGGGTAGGACCGGGGAGCTGTTTTTT
>NA|TRBJ1-2|NA|TRBV5-6
CASSLHADRTNYGYTF
TGTGCCAGCAGCCTCCATGCCGACAGGACTAACTATGGCTACACCTTC
>TRBD1|TRBJ2-1|NA|TRBV5-1
CASSWGQGSNEQFF
TGCGCCAGCAGCTGGGGACAGGGATCGAATGAGCAGTTCTTC
>TRBD2|TRBJ2-5|NA|TRBV6-5
CASRPQMGGGETQYF
TGTGCCAGCAGACCACAAATGGGGGGAGGGGAGACCCAGTACTTC
>TRBD2|TRBJ2-1|once|TRBV6-2/TRBV6-3
CASSLDGTSGRGYNEQFF
TGTGCCAGCAGCCTCGACGGGACTAGCGGGAGGGGTTACAATGAGCAGTTCTTC
>TRBD1|TRBJ2-7|once|TRBV12-3/TRBV12-4
CASTGTGDGEQYF
TGTGCCAGCACCGGGACAGGGGATGGCGAGCAGTACTTC